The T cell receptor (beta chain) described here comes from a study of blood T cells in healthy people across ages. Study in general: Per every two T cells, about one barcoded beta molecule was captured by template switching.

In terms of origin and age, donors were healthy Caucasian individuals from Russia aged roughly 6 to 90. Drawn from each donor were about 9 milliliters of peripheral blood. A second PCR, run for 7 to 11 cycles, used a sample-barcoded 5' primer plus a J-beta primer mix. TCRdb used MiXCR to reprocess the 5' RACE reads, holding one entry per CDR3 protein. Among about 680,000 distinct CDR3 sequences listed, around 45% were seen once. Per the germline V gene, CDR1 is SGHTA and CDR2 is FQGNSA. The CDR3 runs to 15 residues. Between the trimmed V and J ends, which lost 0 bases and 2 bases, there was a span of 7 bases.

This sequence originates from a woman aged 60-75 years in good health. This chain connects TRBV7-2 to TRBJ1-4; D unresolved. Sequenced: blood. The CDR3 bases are TGTGCCAGCAGCTTAGCTCCTTGGACTAATGAAAAACTGTTTTTT. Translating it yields CASSLAPWTNEKLFF. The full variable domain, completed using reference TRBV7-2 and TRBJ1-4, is GAGVSQSPSNKVTEKGKDVELRCDPISGHTALYWYRQSLGQGLEFLIYFQGNSAPDKSGLPSDRFSAERTGGSVSTLTIQRTQQEDSAVYLCASSLAPWTNEKLFFGSGTQLSVL.